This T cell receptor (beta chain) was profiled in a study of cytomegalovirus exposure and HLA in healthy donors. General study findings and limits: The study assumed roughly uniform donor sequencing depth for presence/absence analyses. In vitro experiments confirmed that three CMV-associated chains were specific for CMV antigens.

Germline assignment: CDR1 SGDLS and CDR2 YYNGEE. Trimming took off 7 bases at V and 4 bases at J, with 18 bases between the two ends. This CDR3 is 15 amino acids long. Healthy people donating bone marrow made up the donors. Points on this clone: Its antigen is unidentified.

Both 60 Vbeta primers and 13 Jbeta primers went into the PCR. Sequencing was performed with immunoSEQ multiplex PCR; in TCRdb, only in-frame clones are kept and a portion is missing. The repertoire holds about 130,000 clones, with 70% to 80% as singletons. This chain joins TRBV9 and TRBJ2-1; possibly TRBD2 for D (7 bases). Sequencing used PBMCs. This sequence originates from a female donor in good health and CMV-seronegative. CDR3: CASPVGRGCYNEQFF. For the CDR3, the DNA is TGTGCCAGCCCCGTGGGGAGGGGGTGTTACAATGAGCAGTTCTTC.